This is a list of T cell receptor beta chains from one sample in a study of T cell responses to AZD1222 COVID-19 vaccine. Some clones are missing from TCRdb's copy, which holds only in-frame ones; the method was immunoSEQ multiplex PCR. The sample holds around 88,000 clones, around 88% seen once. Source: peripheral blood, taken on day 0 of MenACWY control vaccination. The origin of the receptors is an adult in good health. CDR3s include the opening cysteine and the closing phenylalanine or tryptophan. D genes are given only for firm matches. Rows may omit the clone size; those that give it use once, few, many or a size class.

TRBJ1-6 | TRBD1 | TRBV10-3 | few | TGTGCCATCAGTGAGAAGGGGGCTAATTCACCCCTCCACTTT | CAISEKGANSPLHF
TRBJ1-1 | NA | TRBV9 | few | TGTGCCAGCAGCGTAGGTCGGTCGGATGAAGCTTTCTTT | CASSVGRSDEAFF
TRBJ1-3 | NA | TRBV19 | NA | TGTGCCAGTAGTATGGGCAGCTCAACCAGAAACACCATATATTTT | CASSMGSSTRNTIYF
TRBJ1-6 | NA | TRBV6-6 | NA | TGTGCCAGCAGTCAACCTCAGGGGAACTCCTATAATTCACCCCTCCACTTT | CASSQPQGNSYNSPLHF
TRBJ2-7 | NA | TRBV11-2 | once | TGTGCCAGCAGCTTATCAAGGACAGACAAGCAGTACTTC | CASSLSRTDKQYF
TRBJ1-4 | NA | TRBV11-2 | NA | TGTGCCAGCAGCTTAGACCCTGCAACTAATGAAAAACTGTTTTTT | CASSLDPATNEKLFF
TRBJ2-5 | NA | TRBV12-3/TRBV12-4 | NA | TGTGCCAGCAGTTTATCAGAGACCCAGTACTTC | CASSLSETQYF
TRBJ2-5 | NA | TRBV29-1 | NA | TGCAGCGCCGGTATAGAGACCCAGTACTTC | CSAGIETQYF
TRBJ1-2 | NA | TRBV10-1 | NA | TGCGCCAGCAGCCCCCCTGAGGGGTTAGCTGGCTACACCTTC | CASSPPEGLAGYTF
TRBJ1-2 | NA | TRBV7-2 | NA | TGTGCCAGCAGCTTAGGAGGGGACAAGGTTAGAACCTTC | CASSLGGDKVRTF
TRBJ1-5 | NA | TRBV19 | NA | TGTGCCAGTAGTATTGGAGCGAGTCAGCCCCAGCATTTT | CASSIGASQPQHF
TRBJ2-3 | TRBD2 | TRBV9 | NA | TGTGCCAGCAGCGTAGACCAAGCGGGGGGGCCCTCAGATACGCAGTATTTT | CASSVDQAGGPSDTQYF
TRBJ2-3 | TRBD2 | TRBV7-2 | NA | TGTGCCAGCAGCTCCACTAGCGGGGGGTCCACAGATACGCAGTATTTT | CASSSTSGGSTDTQYF
TRBJ2-3 | NA | TRBV7-9 | NA | TGTGCCAGCAGCTCCGTGCCGGGGGTGGCCTATAGCCCAGATACGCAGTATTTT | CASSSVPGVAYSPDTQYF
TRBJ1-2 | NA | TRBV21-1 | NA | TGTGCCAGCAGCAATCCTCGGGGCTATGGCTACACCTTC | CASSNPRGYGYTF
TRBJ1-3 | TRBD1 | TRBV7-2 | once | TGTGCCAGCGGACAGGGGCAGGGAAACACCATATATTTT | CASGQGQGNTIYF
TRBJ1-2 | NA | TRBV30 | NA | TGTGCCTGGAGTGTACGTGGGGGCCGCTATGGCTACACCTTC | CAWSVRGGRYGYTF
TRBJ1-1 | NA | TRBV29-1 | once | TGCAGCGTGGGGAACACTGAAGCTTTCTTT | CSVGNTEAFF
TRBJ2-5 | NA | TRBV7-2 | NA | TGTGCCAGCAGCTTAGAAGGGCCTAGAGGAGAGACCCAGTACTTC | CASSLEGPRGETQYF
TRBJ1-1 | NA | TRBV5-1 | NA | TGCGCCAGCAGCTTGGGGCAGGTCGCTTTCTTT | CASSLGQVAFF
TRBJ2-3 | NA | TRBV7-2 | NA | TGTGCCAGCAGCTTAAGTGGGGTGGCGGGGATTAGCACAGATACGCAGTATTTT | CASSLSGVAGISTDTQYF
TRBJ2-5 | NA | TRBV15 | NA | TGTGCCACCAGCAGGGGGGATCAAGAGACCCAGTACTTC | CATSRGDQETQYF
TRBJ2-3 | NA | TRBV19 | NA | TGTGCCAGTAGTATCGGACAGAGCACAGATACGCAGTATTTT | CASSIGQSTDTQYF
TRBJ1-3 | NA | TRBV28 | few | TGTGCCAGCAGTTTAGGCGAGGGTACAGGAAACACCATATATTTT | CASSLGEGTGNTIYF
TRBJ1-1 | TRBD1 | TRBV7-8 | NA | TGTGCCAGCAGCTCGGGACAGGTCGACCCGAAGGCTTTCTTT | CASSSGQVDPKAFF
TRBJ1-6 | TRBD1 | TRBV19 | NA | TGTGCCAGTAACTCGGGACAGGGCATTTCACCCCTCCACTTT | CASNSGQGISPLHF
TRBJ2-3 | NA | TRBV15 | NA | TGTGCCACCAGCAGAAGGACAGATCTACGGGCAGATACGCAGTATTTT | CATSRRTDLRADTQYF
TRBJ2-1 | NA | TRBV11-2 | once | TGTGCCAGCAGCCTTTCAACGTCGCGTAACAATGAGCAGTTCTTC | CASSLSTSRNNEQFF
TRBJ2-3 | NA | TRBV7-2 | NA | TGTGCCAGCAGCTTAAGGGACAGCACAGATACGCAGTATTTT | CASSLRDSTDTQYF
TRBJ1-3 | NA | TRBV27 | NA | TGTGCCAGCAGTTTTAACTCTGGAAACACCATATATTTT | CASSFNSGNTIYF
TRBJ1-5 | TRBD1 | TRBV19 | NA | TGTGCCAGTAGTTCGATGACAGGGTCCAATCAGCCCCAGCATTTT | CASSSMTGSNQPQHF
TRBJ1-5 | NA | TRBV6-1 | NA | TGTGCCAGCAGTGAAGGCCCAAGGGGAGATCAGCCCCAGCATTTT | CASSEGPRGDQPQHF
TRBJ2-7 | TRBD2 | TRBV11-2 | NA | TGTGCCAGCAGCGCGGGACTAGCGGTAAACTTC | CASSAGLAVNF
TRBJ2-1 | TRBD1 | TRBV18 | NA | TGTGCCAGCTCACCACCGATAGGACAGGTTTCAAATGAGCAGTTCTTC | CASSPPIGQVSNEQFF
TRBJ2-7 | TRBD1 | TRBV30 | NA | TGTGCCTGGAGTGTACCCCTGGGACAGGGGGCGGGCGAGCAGTACTTC | CAWSVPLGQGAGEQYF
TRBJ2-1 | NA | TRBV5-4 | NA | TGTGCCAGCAGCTCGCAGGACGGGAATTACAATGAGCAGTTCTTC | CASSSQDGNYNEQFF
TRBJ1-2 | TRBD1 | TRBV7-8 | NA | TGTGCCAGCAGCTTAATAGGGACAGGGCAAGGCGGCTACACCTTC | CASSLIGTGQGGYTF
TRBJ1-6 | TRBD1 | TRBV4-2 | NA | TGTGCCAGCAGCCAATCTCCGGGACAGGGGCTCGACTCACCCCTCCACTTT | CASSQSPGQGLDSPLHF
TRBJ2-1 | NA | TRBV19 | NA | TGTGCCAGTAGTAAAGGGCCTTACAATGAGCAGTTCTTC | CASSKGPYNEQFF
TRBJ1-2 | TRBD1 | TRBV6-5 | NA | TGTGCCAGCAGTCCCTCCAGGGGGCACAACTATGGCTACACCTTC | CASSPSRGHNYGYTF